These 30 T cell receptor beta chains came from one sample sequenced in a study of T cell clones after liver transplantation. Generated by immunoSEQ multiplex PCR, the TCRdb table keeps only in-frame clones and is missing some. Here the sample spans fewer than 85,000 clones, 80% being singletons. Sequenced material: CD4+ T cells from blood, taken 12 months after liver transplant. Receptors originate from a human patient who received a liver transplant. A subset of T cells may come from the graft donor.

The chain recombines TRBV5-4 with TRBJ2-7; 7 bases map to TRBD2. There are 15 residues in the CDR3. Trimming cost V 7 bases and J 0 bases; bases outside gene matches: 10. CDR1 is SGHNT, CDR2 YYREEE, per germline (reference sequence). CDR3 sequence reads: CASGIAGQNSYEQYF. CDR3 DNA sequence: TGTGCCAGCGGGATAGCGGGCCAAAACTCCTACGAGCAGTACTTC.

The V and J genes are TRBV5-1 and TRBJ1-5; TRBD1 agrees at 10 bases. CDR1 SGHRS and CDR2 YFSETQ come from the germline V gene. The V gene end was trimmed by 4 bases and the J gene end by 7 bases; junction bases not matched to a gene: 11. There are 16 residues in the CDR3. CDR3 sequence (DNA): TGCGCCAGCAGCCCGGGACCCGGGACAGGGGCCCAGCCCCAGCATTTT. Translation: CASSPGPGTGAQPQHF.

This chain uses TRBV4-3 with TRBJ2-1; TRBD1 matches at 11 bases. The CDR3 is 17 amino acids. V shed 4 bases, J shed 6 bases, and the junction held 11 bases outside the gene matches. Germline loops: CDR1 LGHNA, CDR2 YSLEER. DNA for the CDR3: TGCGCCAGCAGCCGGGACAGGGGGTGGCTGTTGGGCAATGAGCAGTTCTTC. Translation gives CASSRDRGWLLGNEQFF.

The chain uses TRBV21-1 and TRBJ2-7; the DNA was not used to check the table's D call, TRBD1. TRBV21-1 is listed as a pseudogene. The CDR3 sequence is 15 residues long. The CDR3 DNA follows: TGTGCCAGCAGCAAACCCGGACAGGGGGTCCGGGAGCAGTACTTC. As protein: CASSKPGQGVREQYF.

The chain is built from TRBV5-4 and TRBJ1-3, with TRBD1 as a possible D gene (6 bases). CDR1 and CDR2 (germline): SGHNT, YYREEE (reference sequence). The CDR3 sequence is 12 residues long. Trimming stripped 4 bases from V and 4 bases from J, with 6 bases between. CDR3 DNA: TGTGCCAGCAGCGGGACAGGAAACACCATATATTTT. It codes for CASSGTGNTIYF.

V is TRBV4-3 and J is TRBJ2-1; 9 bases align to TRBD2. Trimming took 1 base from V and 0 from J; bases not matched to a gene: 4. Germline V gives CDR1 LGHNA, CDR2 YSLEER. This CDR3 is built from 17 residues. CDR3 sequence reads: CASSQATSGGSYNEQFF. The CDR3 bases are TGCGCCAGCAGCCAAGCGACTAGCGGTGGCTCCTACAATGAGCAGTTCTTC.

This clone occurred a few times. The CDR3 DNA sequence: TGCGCCAGCAGCCAAGATCTCCGATCTGGGGCCAACGTCCTGACTTTC. Its translation is CASSQDLRSGANVLTF. The rearrangement uses TRBV4-3 and TRBJ2-6; no reliable D call. This CDR3 is 16 amino acids long. The V end was cut by 0 bases, the J end by 1 base, with 7 bases between. Germline V gene lookup returns CDR1 LGHNA and CDR2 YSLEER.

The V gene is TRBV7-8, the J gene TRBJ1-1; 7 bases match TRBD1. V lost 1 base and J lost 5; bases outside the gene matches: 4. The CDR3 is 14 residues long. CDR1 is SGHVS, CDR2 FQNEAQ, per germline. CDR3 residues: CASSLDRGGTEAFF. In nucleotides, the CDR3 is TGTGCCAGCAGCTTAGACAGGGGAGGGACTGAAGCTTTCTTT.

The rearrangement links TRBV5-1 to TRBJ2-1, with D perhaps matching TRBD2 (6 bases). The V end lost 0 bases, the J end lost 4 bases, and 11 bases lay between the germline ends. CDR1 is SGHRS and CDR2 is YFSETQ in the germline V gene. The CDR3 runs 15 residues. The CDR3 loop reads CASSLVASAYNEQFF. In DNA, the CDR3 is TGCGCCAGCAGCTTGGTAGCTAGCGCTTACAATGAGCAGTTCTTC.

This clone was observed a single time. The V gene is TRBV5-1, the J gene TRBJ2-5; 13 bases are shared with TRBD2. Trimming at V came to 0 bases and at J to 5 bases, leaving 7 bases not matched to a gene. The CDR3 sequence is 17 residues long. Germline CDR1 reads SGHRS; CDR2 reads YFSETQ. The CDR3: CASSLALGLAGEETQYF. The DNA for the CDR3 is TGCGCCAGCAGCTTGGCCTTAGGACTAGCGGGAGAGGAGACCCAGTACTTC.

This rearrangement joins TRBV10-3 to TRBJ1-1; 9 bases line up with TRBD1. J lost 2 bases, V lost 0 bases, and 1 base had no gene match. The CDR3 extends over 15 amino acids. Germline V gene sequence: CDR1 ENHRY, CDR2 SYGVKD. CDR3 region: CAISESTGGNTEAFF. The CDR3 region has the DNA TGTGCCATCAGTGAGTCGACAGGGGGAAACACTGAAGCTTTCTTT.

This clone was recorded a few times. The chain uses TRBV2 and TRBJ2-4, with TRBD2 as a possible D gene (5 bases). Trimming cost V 4 bases and J 1 base, with 14 bases left between them. This CDR3 region has 16 residues. The germline gives CDR1 SNHLY, CDR2 FYNNEI. The CDR3 is CASSVSGVRAKNIQYF. The DNA of the CDR3 is TGTGCCAGCAGTGTATCCGGGGTGAGGGCCAAAAACATTCAGTACTTC.

The V call is TRBV5-1, the J call TRBJ2-1, with a tentative D call TRBD2 (6 bases). CDR1 is SGHRS, CDR2 YFSETQ, per germline. The CDR3 is made up of 13 amino acids. Trimming shortened V by 4 bases and J by 5 bases, and 10 bases separated the two germline ends. The CDR3 loop reads CASSPEGNNEQFF. Written as DNA, the CDR3 is TGCGCCAGCAGCCCGGAGGGGAACAATGAGCAGTTCTTC.

The J gene is TRBJ2-1, the V gene TRBV11-2; 8 bases match TRBD2. V gave up 1 base and J gave up 8 bases; unmatched junction bases: 4. CDR1 SGHAT and CDR2 FQNNGV come from the germline V gene. The CDR3 extends over 14 amino acids. CDR3 sequence (DNA): TGTGCCAGCAGCTTAGGAGCGGGAGTAGATGAGCAGTTCTTC. Its protein product is CASSLGAGVDEQFF. Full variable domain (missing parts from reference TRBV11-2 and TRBJ2-1): EAGVAQSPRYKIIEKRQSVAFWCNPISGHATLYWYQQILGQGPKLLIQFQNNGVVDDSQLPKDRFSAERLKGVDSTLKIQPAKLEDSAVYLCASSLGAGVDEQFFGPGTRLTVL.

This sequence joins TRBV7-9 and TRBJ2-2; 7 bases line up with TRBD1. Germline lookup yields CDR1 SEHNR and CDR2 FQNEAQ (reference sequence). The CDR3 has 16 amino acids. Trimming took 6 bases from V and 1 from J; bases not matched to a gene: 8. CDR3 nucleotide sequence: TGTGCCAGCAGTAGATGGGGGACAGAGAACACCGGGGAGCTGTTTTTT. Encoded protein: CASSRWGTENTGELFF.

V gene TRBV2 combines with J gene TRBJ1-2; 8 nucleotides line up with TRBD1. Germline V gene sequence: CDR1 SNHLY, CDR2 FYNNEI. V lost 8 bases to trimming and J lost 4 bases; unmatched junction nucleotides: 6. This CDR3 has 13 amino acids. The CDR3 loop is CASLQGAGYGYTF. CDR3 coding DNA: TGTGCCAGCCTCCAGGGGGCAGGCTATGGCTACACCTTC.

This clone was seen a single time. The rearrangement uses TRBV6-5 and TRBJ1-4, with D maybe TRBD1 (6 bases). The V and J ends lost 6 bases and 6 bases respectively, with 11 bases between them. Germline loops: CDR1 MNHEY, CDR2 SVGAGI. CDR3 length: 13 residues. The CDR3 DNA follows: TGTGCCAGCAGGAGGGGGATGCATGAAAAACTGTTTTTT. It translates to CASRRGMHEKLFF.

The chain carries TRBV28 and TRBJ2-4, with no clear D. V lost 2 bases and J 0 bases, leaving 2 bases between the germline ends. The CDR3 length is 13 residues. Germline V gene sequence: CDR1 MDHEN, CDR2 SYDVKM. CDR3 DNA sequence: TGTGCCAGCAGTTTAATAGCCAAAAACATTCAGTACTTC. Protein: CASSLIAKNIQYF.

The chain couples TRBV7-2 to TRBJ2-3, with D possibly called TRBD1 or TRBD2 (5 bases each). The CDR3 sequence is 17 residues long. The ends were cut back, 3 bases at V and 1 base at J, with 17 bases in the middle. CDR1 and CDR2 from the germline V gene are SGHTA and FQGNSA. As DNA, the CDR3 is TGTGCCAGCAGCTTTACCTGGGACGGCACTCGCACAGATACGCAGTATTTT. Amino acids: CASSFTWDGTRTDTQYF.

J is TRBJ2-5 and V is TRBV15, with 11 nucleotides matching TRBD2. This CDR3 comprises 17 residues. Germline values: CDR1 LNHNV, CDR2 YYDKDF (reference sequence). V lost 0 bases, J lost 5 bases, and 8 bases stayed unmatched. The CDR3, as DNA: TGTGCCACCAGCAGAGACTTAGCGGGAGGGCCCTCGGAGACCCAGTACTTC. This codes for CATSRDLAGGPSETQYF.

DNA of the CDR3: TGCGCCAGCGCGACACCCCAGCATTTT. It translates to CASATPQHF. This chain links TRBV5-1 with TRBJ1-5, with D hard to call. The CDR3 runs 9 residues. Germline V gene data show CDR1 as SGHRS and CDR2 as YFSETQ. The ends were cut back, 7 bases at V and 10 bases at J, with 6 bases in the middle.

V and J are TRBV18 and TRBJ2-1, with D tentatively TRBD2 (5 bases). Germline V lookup: CDR1 KGHSH, CDR2 LQKENI. V was trimmed by 0 bases and J by 7 bases, leaving 10 bases between them. The CDR3 totals 14 residues. In DNA, the CDR3 is TGTGCCAGCTCACCACCATCTAGCTTTAATGAGCAGTTCTTC. Its translation is CASSPPSSFNEQFF.

This clone was observed once. The chain couples TRBV29-1 to TRBJ1-2, with D possibly being TRBD1 (5 bases). The germline V gene encodes CDR1 SQVTM and CDR2 ANQGSEA. The V end lost 7 bases, the J end lost 8 bases, and 11 bases lay between the germline ends. This CDR3 is 10 amino acids long. The CDR3 DNA sequence: TGCAGCGCTGACAGTGGAGGCTACACCTTC. Protein product: CSADSGGYTF.

This chain connects TRBV7-9 to TRBJ2-7, with D possibly TRBD1 on 6 matching bases. CDR1 is SEHNR and CDR2 is FQNEAQ in the germline V gene (reference sequence). CDR3 size: 14 residues. Trimming pared 1 base from V and 4 bases from J, leaving 11 bases between. The DNA of the CDR3 is TGTGCCAGCAGCTTAGGGACCCAGGGGTACGAGCAGTACTTC. This encodes CASSLGTQGYEQYF.

This sequence joins TRBV6-1 and TRBJ2-3; TRBD2 agrees at 9 bases. Germline CDR1 MNHNS, CDR2 SASEGT. CDR3 length: 17 residues. The J segment lost 7 bases and the V segment lost 8 bases, leaving 19 bases of the junction unmatched. The CDR3 loop reads CASGGGGRAPSGNTQYF. The CDR3 DNA reads TGTGCCAGCGGTGGGGGCGGGAGGGCCCCTTCGGGGAATACGCAGTATTTT.

The chain links TRBV18 to TRBJ1-1; 7 bases are shared with TRBD1. This CDR3 has 15 amino acids. The trim removed 3 bases at V and 0 bases at J, leaving 4 bases unmatched. Germline V lookup: CDR1 KGHSH, CDR2 LQKENI. The CDR3 sequence is CASSPSTGMNTEAFF. The CDR3, as DNA: TGTGCCAGCTCACCCTCGACAGGGATGAACACTGAAGCTTTCTTT.

The genes are TRBV5-6 and TRBJ2-3; perhaps D is TRBD1 or TRBD2 (5 bases each). This CDR3 has 13 amino acids. V gave up 1 base and J gave up 6 bases, with 9 bases separating them. CDR1 is SGHDT and CDR2 is YYEEEE in the germline V gene. This chain's CDR3 is CASSLREGDTQYF. The CDR3 coding sequence is TGTGCCAGCAGCTTGCGAGAGGGGGATACGCAGTATTTT.

V usage is TRBV4-1 and J usage is TRBJ1-4; D ambiguous. CDR1 is MGHRA and CDR2 is YSYEKL in the germline V gene. The CDR3 has 13 residues. Trimming removed 3 bases from V and 5 bases from J, with 7 bases in between. In DNA form, the CDR3 reads TGCGCCAGCAGCCAGTGGCAGAATGAAAAACTGTTTTTT. Protein sequence: CASSQWQNEKLFF.

V usage is TRBV28 and J usage is TRBJ1-5; D unresolved. With 10 bases removed from V and 3 bases from J, the gap between germline ends came to 16 bases. Germline V gene sequence: CDR1 MDHEN, CDR2 SYDVKM. The CDR3 sequence is 14 residues long. This CDR3 reads CATLPRWANQPQHF. The DNA for the CDR3 is TGTGCCACCCTGCCTCGGTGGGCCAATCAGCCCCAGCATTTT.

The chain recombines TRBV5-1 with TRBJ1-2; D gene ambiguous. Germline V gene data show CDR1 as SGHRS and CDR2 as YFSETQ. This CDR3 has 13 residues. V lost 4 bases, J lost 7 bases, and 14 bases lay in between. The CDR3 nucleotides are TGCGCCAGCAGCAAGGACCCGGCGGGTGGCTACACCTTC. Its translation: CASSKDPAGGYTF.